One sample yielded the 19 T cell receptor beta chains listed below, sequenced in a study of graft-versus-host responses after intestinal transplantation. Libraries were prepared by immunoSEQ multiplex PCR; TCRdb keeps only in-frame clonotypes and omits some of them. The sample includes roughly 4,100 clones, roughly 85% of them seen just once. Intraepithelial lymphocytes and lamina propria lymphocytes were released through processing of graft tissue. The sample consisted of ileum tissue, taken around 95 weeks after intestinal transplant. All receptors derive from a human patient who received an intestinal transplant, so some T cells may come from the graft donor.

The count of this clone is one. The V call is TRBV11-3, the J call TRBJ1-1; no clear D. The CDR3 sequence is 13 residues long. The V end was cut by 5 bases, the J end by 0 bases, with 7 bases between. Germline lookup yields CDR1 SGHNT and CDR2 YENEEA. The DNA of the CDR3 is TGTGCCAGCAGCCCTTCCATGAACACTGAAGCTTTCTTT. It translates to CASSPSMNTEAFF.

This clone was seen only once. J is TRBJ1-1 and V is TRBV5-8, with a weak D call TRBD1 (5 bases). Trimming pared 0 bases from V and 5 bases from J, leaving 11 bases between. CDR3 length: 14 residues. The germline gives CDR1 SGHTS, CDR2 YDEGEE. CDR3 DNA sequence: TGTGCCAGCAGCTTGGGCCTTGGGGGGACTGAAGCTTTCTTT. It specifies CASSLGLGGTEAFF.

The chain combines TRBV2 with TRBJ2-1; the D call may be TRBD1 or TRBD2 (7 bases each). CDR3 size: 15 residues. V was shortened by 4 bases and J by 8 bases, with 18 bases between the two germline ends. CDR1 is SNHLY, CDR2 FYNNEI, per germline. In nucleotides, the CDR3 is TGTGCCAGCAGTGTTAGGCAGGGGGGGGGAGATGAGCAGTTCTTC. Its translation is CASSVRQGGGDEQFF.

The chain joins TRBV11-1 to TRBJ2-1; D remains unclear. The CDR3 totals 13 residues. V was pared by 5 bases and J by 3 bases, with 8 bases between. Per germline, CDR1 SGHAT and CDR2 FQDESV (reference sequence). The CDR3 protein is CASSLSGYNEQFF. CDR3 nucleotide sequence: TGTGCCAGCAGCCTTTCAGGCTACAATGAGCAGTTCTTC.

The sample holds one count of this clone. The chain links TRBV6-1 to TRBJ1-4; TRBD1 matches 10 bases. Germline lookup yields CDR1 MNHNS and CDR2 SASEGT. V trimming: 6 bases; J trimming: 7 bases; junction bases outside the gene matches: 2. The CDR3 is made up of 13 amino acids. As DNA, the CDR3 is TGTGCCAGCAGGCGGGACAGGGGTGAAAAACTGTTTTTT. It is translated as CASRRDRGEKLFF.

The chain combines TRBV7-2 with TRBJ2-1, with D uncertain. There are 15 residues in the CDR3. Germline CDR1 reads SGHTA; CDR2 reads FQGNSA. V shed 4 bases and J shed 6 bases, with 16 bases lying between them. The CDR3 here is CASSSHSSWANEQFF. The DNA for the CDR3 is TGTGCCAGCAGCTCCCACTCTTCGTGGGCCAATGAGCAGTTCTTC.

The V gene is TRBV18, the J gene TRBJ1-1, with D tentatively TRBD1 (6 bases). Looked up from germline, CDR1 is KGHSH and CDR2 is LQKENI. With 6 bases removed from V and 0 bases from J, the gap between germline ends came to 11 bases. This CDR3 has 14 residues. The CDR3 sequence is CASSPGTMNTEAFF. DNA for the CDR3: TGTGCCAGCTCCCCCGGGACAATGAACACTGAAGCTTTCTTT.

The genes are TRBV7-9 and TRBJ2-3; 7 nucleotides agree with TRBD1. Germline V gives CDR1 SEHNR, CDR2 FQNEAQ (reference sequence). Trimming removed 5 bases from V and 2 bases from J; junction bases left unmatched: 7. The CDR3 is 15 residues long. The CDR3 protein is CASSRDRESTDTQYF. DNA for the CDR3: TGTGCCAGCAGCCGGGACAGAGAGTCCACAGATACGCAGTATTTT.

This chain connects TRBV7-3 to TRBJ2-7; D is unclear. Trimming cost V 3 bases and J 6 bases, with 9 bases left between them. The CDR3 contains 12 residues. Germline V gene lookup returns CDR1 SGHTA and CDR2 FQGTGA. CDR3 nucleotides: TGTGCCAGCAGCTTGATGCGGCCCGAGCAGTACTTC. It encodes CASSLMRPEQYF.

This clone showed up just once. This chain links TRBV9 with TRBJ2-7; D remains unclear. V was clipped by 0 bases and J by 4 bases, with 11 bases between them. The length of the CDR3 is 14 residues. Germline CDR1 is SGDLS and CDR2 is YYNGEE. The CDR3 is CASSVAHFPYEQYF. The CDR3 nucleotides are TGTGCCAGCAGCGTAGCACATTTCCCTTACGAGCAGTACTTC.

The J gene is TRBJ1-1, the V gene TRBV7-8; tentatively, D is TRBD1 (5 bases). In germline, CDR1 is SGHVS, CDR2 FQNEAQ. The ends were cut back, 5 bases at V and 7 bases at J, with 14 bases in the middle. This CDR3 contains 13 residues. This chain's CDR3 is CASSLTWDGEAFF. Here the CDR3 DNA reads TGTGCCAGCAGCCTCACCTGGGACGGTGAAGCTTTCTTT. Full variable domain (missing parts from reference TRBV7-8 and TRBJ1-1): GAGVSQSPRYKVAKRGQDVALRCDPISGHVSLFWYQQALGQGPEFLTYFQNEAQLDKSGLPSDRFFAERPEGSVSTLKIQRTQQEDSAVYLCASSLTWDGEAFFGQGTRLTVV.

CDR3 residues: CASSPELVYNEQFF. The DNA for the CDR3 is TGTGCCAGCAGCCCAGAACTAGTCTACAATGAGCAGTTCTTC. The gene calls are TRBV7-2 and TRBJ2-1; perhaps TRBD2 as D (5 bases). The CDR3 consists of 14 residues. Trimming shortened V by 5 bases and J by 3 bases, and 11 bases separated the two germline ends. Per germline, CDR1 SGHTA and CDR2 FQGNSA. Drawing the rest from reference TRBV7-2 and TRBJ2-1, the complete variable domain is GAGVSQSPSNKVTEKGKDVELRCDPISGHTALYWYRQSLGQGLEFLIYFQGNSAPDKSGLPSDRFSAERTGGSVSTLTIQRTQQEDSAVYLCASSPELVYNEQFFGPGTRLTVL.

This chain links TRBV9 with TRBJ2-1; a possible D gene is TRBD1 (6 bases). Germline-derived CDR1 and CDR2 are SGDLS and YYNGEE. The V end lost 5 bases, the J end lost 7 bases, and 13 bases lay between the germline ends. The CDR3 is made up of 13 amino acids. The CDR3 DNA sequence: TGTGCCAGCAGTCAGGGCACAGGGAATGAGCAGTTCTTC. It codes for CASSQGTGNEQFF.

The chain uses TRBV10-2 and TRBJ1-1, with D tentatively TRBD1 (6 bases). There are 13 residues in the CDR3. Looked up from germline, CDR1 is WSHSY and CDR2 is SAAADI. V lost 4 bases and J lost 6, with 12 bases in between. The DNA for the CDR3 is TGCGCCAGCAGTGTCGAACCAGGGGCTGAAGCTTTCTTT. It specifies CASSVEPGAEAFF.

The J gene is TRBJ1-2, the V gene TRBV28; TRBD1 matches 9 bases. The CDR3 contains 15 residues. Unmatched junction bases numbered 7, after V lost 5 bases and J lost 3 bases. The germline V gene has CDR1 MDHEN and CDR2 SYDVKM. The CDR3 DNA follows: TGTGCCAGCAGTCCCATGGGACAGGGACACTATGGCTACACCTTC. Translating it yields CASSPMGQGHYGYTF.

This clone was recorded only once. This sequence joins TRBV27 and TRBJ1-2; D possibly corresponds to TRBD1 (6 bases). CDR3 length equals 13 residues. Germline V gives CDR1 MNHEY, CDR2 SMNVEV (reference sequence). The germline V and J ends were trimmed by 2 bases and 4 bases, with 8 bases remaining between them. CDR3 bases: TGTGCCAGCAGTTTAGCAGGGGCCTATGGCTACACCTTC. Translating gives CASSLAGAYGYTF.

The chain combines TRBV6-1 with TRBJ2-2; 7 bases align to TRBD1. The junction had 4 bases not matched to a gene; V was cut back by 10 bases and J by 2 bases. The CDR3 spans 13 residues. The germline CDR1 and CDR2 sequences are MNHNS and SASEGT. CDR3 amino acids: CATEGANTGELFF. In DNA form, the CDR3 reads TGTGCCACCGAGGGGGCCAACACCGGGGAGCTGTTTTTT.

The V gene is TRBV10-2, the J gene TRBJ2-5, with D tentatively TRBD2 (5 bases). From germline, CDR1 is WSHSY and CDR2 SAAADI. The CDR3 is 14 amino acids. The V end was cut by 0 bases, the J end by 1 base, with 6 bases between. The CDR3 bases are TGCGCCAGCAGTGAGTCCGAGGGCCAAGAGACCCAGTACTTC. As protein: CASSESEGQETQYF.

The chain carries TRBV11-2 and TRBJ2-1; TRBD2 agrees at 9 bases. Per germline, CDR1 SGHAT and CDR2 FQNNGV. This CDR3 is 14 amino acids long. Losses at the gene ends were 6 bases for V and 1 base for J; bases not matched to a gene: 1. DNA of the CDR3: TGTGCCAGCAGGCGGGGGGGTTCCTACAATGAGCAGTTCTTC. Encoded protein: CASRRGGSYNEQFF.